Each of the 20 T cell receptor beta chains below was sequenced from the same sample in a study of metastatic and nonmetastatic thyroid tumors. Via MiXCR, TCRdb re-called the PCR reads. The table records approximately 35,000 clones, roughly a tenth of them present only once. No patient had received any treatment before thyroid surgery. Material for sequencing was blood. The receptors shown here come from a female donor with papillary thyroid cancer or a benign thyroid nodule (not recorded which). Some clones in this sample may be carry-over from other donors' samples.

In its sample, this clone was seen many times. CDR3 sequence: CASRVAGSNNEQFF. The DNA for the CDR3 is TGTGCCAGCAGGGTAGCGGGTTCCAACAATGAGCAGTTCTTC. The chain recombines TRBV6-2 or TRBV6-3 with TRBJ2-1; 7 nucleotides line up with TRBD2. Trimming at V came to 6 bases and at J to 5 bases, leaving 7 bases not matched to a gene. The CDR3 has 14 residues. Germline V gives CDR1 MNHEY, CDR2 SVGEGT.

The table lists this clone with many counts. The CDR3 loop reads CASGLVSGGTEAFF. CDR3 DNA sequence: TGTGCTAGTGGTTTGGTATCTGGTGGGACTGAAGCTTTCTTT. This chain links TRBV12-5 with TRBJ1-1; D is ambiguous. This CDR3 spans 14 amino acids. Germline values: CDR1 LGHNT, CDR2 FRNRAP. The V gene lost 0 bases and the J gene lost 5 bases, with 10 bases spanning the gap. The full variable domain, its missing parts supplied by reference TRBV12-5 and TRBJ1-1, is DARVTQTPRHKVTEMGQEVTMRCQPILGHNTVFWYRQTMMQGLELLAYFRNRAPLDDSGMPKDRFSAEMPDATLATLKIQPSEPRDSAVYFCASGLVSGGTEAFFGQGTRLTVV.

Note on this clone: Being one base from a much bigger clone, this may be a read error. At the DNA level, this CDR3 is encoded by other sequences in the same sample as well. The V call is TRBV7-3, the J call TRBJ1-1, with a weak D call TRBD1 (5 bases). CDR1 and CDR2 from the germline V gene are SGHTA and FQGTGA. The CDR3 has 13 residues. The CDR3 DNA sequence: TGTGCCAGCAGCTCCGGGACCTACACCGAAGCTTTCTTT. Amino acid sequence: CASSSGTYTEAFF.

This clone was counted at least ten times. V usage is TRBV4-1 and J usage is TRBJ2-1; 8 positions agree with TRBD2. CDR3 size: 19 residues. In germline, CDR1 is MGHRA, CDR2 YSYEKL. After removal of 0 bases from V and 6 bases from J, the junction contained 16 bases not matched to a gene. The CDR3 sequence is CASSQDKDKFAGGTNEQFF. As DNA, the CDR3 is TGCGCCAGCAGCCAAGATAAGGACAAATTTGCGGGAGGAACCAATGAGCAGTTCTTC.

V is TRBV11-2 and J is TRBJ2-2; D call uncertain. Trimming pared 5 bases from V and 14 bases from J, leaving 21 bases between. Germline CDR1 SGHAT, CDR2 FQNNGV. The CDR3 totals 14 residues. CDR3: CASSPRRATGYLFF. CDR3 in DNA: TGTGCCAGCAGCCCCCGTAGGGCCACCGGGTATCTGTTTTTT.

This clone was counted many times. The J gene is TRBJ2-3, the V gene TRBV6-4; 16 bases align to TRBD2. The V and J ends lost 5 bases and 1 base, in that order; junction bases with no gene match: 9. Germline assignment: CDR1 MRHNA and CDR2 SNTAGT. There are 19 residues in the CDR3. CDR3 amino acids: CASSRSGLAGGVGTDTQYF. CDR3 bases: TGTGCCAGCAGTCGTTCGGGACTAGCGGGAGGGGTTGGCACAGATACGCAGTATTTT.

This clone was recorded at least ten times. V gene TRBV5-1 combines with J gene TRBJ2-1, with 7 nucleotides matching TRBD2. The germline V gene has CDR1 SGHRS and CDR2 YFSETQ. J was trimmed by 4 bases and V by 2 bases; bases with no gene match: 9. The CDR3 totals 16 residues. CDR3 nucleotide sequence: TGCGCCAGCAGCTTACGACTGAGCGGGGAATACAATGAGCAGTTCTTC. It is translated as CASSLRLSGEYNEQFF.

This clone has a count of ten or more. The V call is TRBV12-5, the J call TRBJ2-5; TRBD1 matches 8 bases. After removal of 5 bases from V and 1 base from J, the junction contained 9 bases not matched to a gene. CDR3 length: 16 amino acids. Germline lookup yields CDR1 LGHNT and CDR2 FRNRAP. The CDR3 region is CASGTRTGFGQETQYF. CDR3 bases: TGTGCTAGTGGTACCAGGACAGGGTTCGGCCAAGAGACCCAGTACTTC. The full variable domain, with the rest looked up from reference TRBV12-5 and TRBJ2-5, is DARVTQTPRHKVTEMGQEVTMRCQPILGHNTVFWYRQTMMQGLELLAYFRNRAPLDDSGMPKDRFSAEMPDATLATLKIQPSEPRDSAVYFCASGTRTGFGQETQYFGPGTRLLVL.

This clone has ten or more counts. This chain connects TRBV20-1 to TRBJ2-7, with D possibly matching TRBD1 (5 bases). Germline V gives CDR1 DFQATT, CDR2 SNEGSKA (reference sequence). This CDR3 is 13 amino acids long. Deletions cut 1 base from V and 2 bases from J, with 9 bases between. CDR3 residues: CSARGGAAYEQYF. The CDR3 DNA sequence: TGCAGTGCTAGAGGGGGCGCAGCCTACGAGCAGTACTTC.

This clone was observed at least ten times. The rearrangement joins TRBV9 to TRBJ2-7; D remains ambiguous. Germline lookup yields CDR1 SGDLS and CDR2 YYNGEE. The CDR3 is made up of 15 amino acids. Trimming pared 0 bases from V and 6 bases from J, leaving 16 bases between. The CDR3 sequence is CASSVGGYGPSEQYF. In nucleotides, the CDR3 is TGTGCCAGCAGCGTAGGCGGTTACGGTCCGTCCGAGCAGTACTTC. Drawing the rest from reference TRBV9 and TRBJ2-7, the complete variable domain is DSGVTQTPKHLITATGQRVTLRCSPRSGDLSVYWYQQSLDQGLQFLIQYYNGEERAKGNILERFSAQQFPDLHSELNLSSLELGDSALYFCASSVGGYGPSEQYFGPGTRLTVT.

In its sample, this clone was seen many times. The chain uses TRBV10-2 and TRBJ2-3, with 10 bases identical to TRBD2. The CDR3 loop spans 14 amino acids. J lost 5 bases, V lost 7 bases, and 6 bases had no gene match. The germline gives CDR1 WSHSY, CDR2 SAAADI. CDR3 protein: CASIVAGGGDTQYF. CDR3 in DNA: TGCGCCAGCATAGTAGCGGGGGGAGGAGATACGCAGTATTTT.

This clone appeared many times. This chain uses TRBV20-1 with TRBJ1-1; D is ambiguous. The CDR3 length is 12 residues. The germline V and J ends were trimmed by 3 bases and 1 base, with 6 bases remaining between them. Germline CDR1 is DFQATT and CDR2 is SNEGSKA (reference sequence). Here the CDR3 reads CSARAGNTEAFF. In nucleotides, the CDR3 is TGCAGTGCTAGGGCAGGGAACACTGAAGCTTTCTTT.

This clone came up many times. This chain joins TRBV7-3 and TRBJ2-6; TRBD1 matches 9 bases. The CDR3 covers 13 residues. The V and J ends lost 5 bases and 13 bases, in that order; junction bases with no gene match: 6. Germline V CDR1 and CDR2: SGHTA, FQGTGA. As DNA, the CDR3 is TGTGCCAGCAGCACATCGGGGACAGGGGTCCTGACTTTC. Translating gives CASSTSGTGVLTF. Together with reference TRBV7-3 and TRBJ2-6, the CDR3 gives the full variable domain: GAGVSQTPSNKVTEKGKYVELRCDPISGHTALYWYRQSLGQGPEFLIYFQGTGAADDSGLPNDRFFAVRPEGSVSTLKIQRTERGDSAVYLCASSTSGTGVLTFGAGSRLTVL.

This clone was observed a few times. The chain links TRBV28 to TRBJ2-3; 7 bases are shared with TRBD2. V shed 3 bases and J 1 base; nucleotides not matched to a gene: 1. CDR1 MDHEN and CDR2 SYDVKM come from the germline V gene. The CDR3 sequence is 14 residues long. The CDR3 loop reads CASSFGGGTDTQYF. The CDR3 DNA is TGTGCCAGCAGTTTTGGGGGGGGCACAGATACGCAGTATTTT. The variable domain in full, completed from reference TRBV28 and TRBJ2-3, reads DVKVTQSSRYLVKRTGEKVFLECVQDMDHENMFWYRQDPGLGLRLIYFSYDVKMKEKGDIPEGYSVSREKKERFSLILESASTNQTSMYLCASSFGGGTDTQYFGPGTRLTVL.

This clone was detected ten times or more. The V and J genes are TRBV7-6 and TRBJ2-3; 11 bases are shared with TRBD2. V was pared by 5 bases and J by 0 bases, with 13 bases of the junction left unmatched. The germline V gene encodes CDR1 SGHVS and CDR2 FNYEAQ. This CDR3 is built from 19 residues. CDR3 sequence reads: CASSPQVALAGASTDTQYF. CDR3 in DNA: TGTGCCAGCAGCCCCCAAGTTGCACTAGCGGGGGCTAGCACAGATACGCAGTATTTT. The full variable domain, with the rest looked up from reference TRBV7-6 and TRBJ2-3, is GAGVSQSPRYKVTKRGQDVALRCDPISGHVSLYWYRQALGQGPEFLTYFNYEAQQDKSGLPNDRFSAERPEGSISTLTIQRTEQRDSAMYRCASSPQVALAGASTDTQYFGPGTRLTVL.

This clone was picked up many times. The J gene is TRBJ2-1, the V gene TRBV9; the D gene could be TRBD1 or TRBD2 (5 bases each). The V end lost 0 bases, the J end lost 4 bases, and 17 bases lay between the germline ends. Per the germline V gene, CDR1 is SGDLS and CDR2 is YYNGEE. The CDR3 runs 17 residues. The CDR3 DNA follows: TGTGCCAGCAGCGTAGTAAGGACCGGAGAGGGGTACAATGAGCAGTTCTTC. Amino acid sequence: CASSVVRTGEGYNEQFF.

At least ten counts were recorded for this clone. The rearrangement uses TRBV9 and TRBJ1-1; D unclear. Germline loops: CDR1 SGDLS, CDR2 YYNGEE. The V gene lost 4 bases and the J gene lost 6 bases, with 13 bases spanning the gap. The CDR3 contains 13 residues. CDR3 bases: TGTGCCAGCAGCCCTGGGTATGGCGCTGAAGCTTTCTTT. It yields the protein CASSPGYGAEAFF.

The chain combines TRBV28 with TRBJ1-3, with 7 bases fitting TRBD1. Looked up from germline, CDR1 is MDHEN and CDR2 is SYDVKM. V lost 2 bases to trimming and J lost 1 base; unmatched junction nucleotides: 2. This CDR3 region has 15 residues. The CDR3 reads CASSLGRGSGNTIYF. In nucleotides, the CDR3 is TGTGCCAGCAGTTTAGGCAGGGGGTCTGGAAACACCATATATTTT.

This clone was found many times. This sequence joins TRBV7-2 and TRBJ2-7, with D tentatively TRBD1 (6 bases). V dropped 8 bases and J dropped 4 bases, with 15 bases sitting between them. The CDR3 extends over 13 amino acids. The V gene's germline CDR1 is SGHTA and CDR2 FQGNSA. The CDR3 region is CASARDIIYEQYF. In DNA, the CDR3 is TGTGCCAGCGCCCGGGACATAATTTACGAGCAGTACTTC.

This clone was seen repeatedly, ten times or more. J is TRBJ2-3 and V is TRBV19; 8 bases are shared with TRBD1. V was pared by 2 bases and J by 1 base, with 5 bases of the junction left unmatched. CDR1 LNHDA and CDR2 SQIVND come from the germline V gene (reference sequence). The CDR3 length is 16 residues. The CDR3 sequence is CASSISPGQGTDTQYF. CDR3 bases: TGTGCCAGTAGTATATCCCCGGGACAGGGCACAGATACGCAGTATTTT. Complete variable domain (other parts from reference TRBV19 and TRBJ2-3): DGGITQSPKYLFRKEGQNVTLSCEQNLNHDAMYWYRQDPGQGLRLIYYSQIVNDFQKGDIAEGYSVSREKKESFPLTVTSAQKNPTAFYLCASSISPGQGTDTQYFGPGTRLTVL.